These 30 T cell receptor beta chains originate from one sample sequenced in a study of T cell changes during pregnancy in multiple sclerosis. Profiling relied on immunoSEQ multiplex PCR, and the TCRdb table lists in-frame clones only, not all of them. Among more than 40,000 clones listed, roughly 90% were seen once. The sample consisted of CD8+ T cells from peripheral blood mononuclear cells, taken in the third trimester of pregnancy. These receptors were obtained from a female donor with multiple sclerosis, enrolled in a pregnancy study.

The chain couples TRBV9 to TRBJ2-7; 8 nucleotides align to TRBD1. Losses at the gene ends were 5 bases for V and 2 bases for J; bases not matched to a gene: 6. This CDR3 comprises 14 residues. Germline CDR1 reads SGDLS; CDR2 reads YYNGEE. CDR3: CASSAGGEAYEQYF. The CDR3, as DNA: TGTGCCAGCAGTGCAGGGGGCGAAGCCTACGAGCAGTACTTC.

J is TRBJ2-7 and V is TRBV28; D not certain. Trimming removed 3 bases from V and 6 bases from J, with 12 bases in between. The CDR3 has 13 residues. The V gene's germline CDR1 is MDHEN and CDR2 SYDVKM. CDR3 bases: TGTGCCAGCAGTTTCCCCTATACGGGCGAGCAGTACTTC. Amino acid sequence: CASSFPYTGEQYF.

The chain combines TRBV11-3 with TRBJ1-1, with D uncertain. Germline assignment: CDR1 SGHNT and CDR2 YENEEA. The CDR3 consists of 13 residues. V lost 6 bases to trimming and J lost 2 bases, with 10 bases between them. CDR3 DNA: TGTGCCAGCAGTTTTACTGAAAACACTGAAGCTTTCTTT. The encoded protein is CASSFTENTEAFF.

This clone was observed a single time. The CDR3: CASSIGGGSDEQFF. As DNA, the CDR3 is TGTGCCAGTAGTATAGGGGGGGGGTCGGATGAGCAGTTCTTC. J is TRBJ2-1 and V is TRBV19, with 7 bases matching TRBD2. The CDR3 covers 14 residues. CDR1 LNHDA and CDR2 SQIVND come from the germline V gene (reference sequence). V shed 1 base, J shed 8 bases, and the junction held 5 bases outside the gene matches.

The chain couples TRBV27 to TRBJ1-6, with 7 bases lining up with TRBD1. Germline V lookup: CDR1 MNHEY, CDR2 SMNVEV (reference sequence). The V and J ends lost 5 bases and 5 bases, in that order; junction bases with no gene match: 6. The CDR3 has 15 amino acids. CDR3 sequence reads: CASSTTGQHNSPLHF. The CDR3 coding sequence is TGTGCCAGCAGTACGACGGGACAGCATAATTCACCCCTCCACTTT.

The chain combines TRBV28 with TRBJ2-7; possible D gene TRBD1, 6 bases. This CDR3 spans 13 amino acids. V was trimmed by 8 bases and J by 3 bases, leaving 14 bases between them. The germline CDR1 and CDR2 sequences are MDHEN and SYDVKM. The CDR3 reads CASLLTGDYEQYF. CDR3 nucleotide sequence: TGTGCCAGCCTCCTGACAGGAGACTACGAGCAGTACTTC.

The rearrangement joins TRBV11-2 to TRBJ1-2; D gene uncertain. V gave up 4 bases and J gave up 6 bases, with 15 bases separating them. The CDR3 has 14 residues. CDR1 and CDR2 from the germline V gene are SGHAT and FQNNGV. CDR3 in amino acids: CASSSTGRADGYTF. The CDR3 DNA follows: TGTGCCAGCAGCTCAACCGGGAGGGCGGATGGCTACACCTTC.

The chain has TRBV7-9 and TRBJ1-6; 8 positions agree with TRBD1. The CDR3 contains 16 residues. V lost 1 base to trimming and J lost 3 bases; unmatched junction nucleotides: 2. CDR1 is SEHNR, CDR2 FQNEAQ, per germline (reference sequence). The CDR3, as DNA: TGTGCCAGCAGCTTAGTCGGACAGGGCTATAATTCACCCCTCCACTTT. Translating it yields CASSLVGQGYNSPLHF. Combining the CDR3 with reference TRBV7-9 and TRBJ1-6 gives the whole variable domain DTGVSQNPRHKITKRGQNVTFRCDPISEHNRLYWYRQTLGQGPEFLTYFQNEAQLEKSRLLSDRFSAERPKGSFSTLEIQRTEQGDSAMYLCASSLVGQGYNSPLHFGNGTRLTVT.

This chain links TRBV28 with TRBJ2-7, with TRBD2 identical over 14 bases. Germline V gene data show CDR1 as MDHEN and CDR2 as SYDVKM. The CDR3 consists of 15 residues. Trimming cost V 3 bases and J 2 bases; bases outside gene matches: 0. The CDR3, as DNA: TGTGCCAGCAGTTTGGGACTAGCGGGGGCCTACGAGCAGTACTTC. Its translation is CASSLGLAGAYEQYF. The entire variable domain, with the rest obtained from reference TRBV28 and TRBJ2-7, is as follows: DVKVTQSSRYLVKRTGEKVFLECVQDMDHENMFWYRQDPGLGLRLIYFSYDVKMKEKGDIPEGYSVSREKKERFSLILESASTNQTSMYLCASSLGLAGAYEQYFGPGTRLTVT.

The J gene is TRBJ2-2, the V gene TRBV5-6; 10 bases line up with TRBD2. The trim removed 4 bases at V and 5 bases at J, leaving 8 bases unmatched. Germline V gene lookup returns CDR1 SGHDT and CDR2 YYEEEE. The CDR3 loop spans 16 amino acids. For the CDR3, the DNA is TGTGCCAGCAGCCGAGCCGGGACTAGCGAAACCGGGGAGCTGTTTTTT. Its translation is CASSRAGTSETGELFF.

The rearrangement joins TRBV10-3 to TRBJ2-5; possible D gene TRBD2, 6 bases. This CDR3 contains 13 residues. Germline V gene lookup returns CDR1 ENHRY and CDR2 SYGVKD. Trimming pared 3 bases from V and 3 bases from J, leaving 8 bases between. The CDR3 reads CAISERREETQYF. CDR3 nucleotides: TGTGCCATCAGTGAAAGGAGGGAAGAGACCCAGTACTTC.

The chain has TRBV7-9 and TRBJ1-1, with D unresolved. CDR3 size: 13 residues. V shed 4 bases and J shed 1 base, with 7 bases lying between them. CDR1 and CDR2 from the germline V gene are SEHNR and FQNEAQ (reference sequence). The CDR3 DNA reads as TGTGCCAGCAGCTCAACTGAGAACACTGAAGCTTTCTTT. Encoded protein: CASSSTENTEAFF. Filled out from reference TRBV7-9 and TRBJ1-1, the complete variable domain reads DTGVSQNPRHKITKRGQNVTFRCDPISEHNRLYWYRQTLGQGPEFLTYFQNEAQLEKSRLLSDRFSAERPKGSFSTLEIQRTEQGDSAMYLCASSSTENTEAFFGQGTRLTVV.

The V gene is TRBV13, the J gene TRBJ2-3, with D perhaps TRBD2 (6 bases). Trimming removed 4 bases from V and 2 bases from J, with 13 bases in between. The V gene's germline CDR1 is PRHDT and CDR2 FYEKMQ (reference sequence). The CDR3 covers 15 residues. CDR3 sequence: CASSSWGENTDTQYF. The CDR3 DNA reads TGTGCCAGCAGCTCGTGGGGGGAGAACACAGATACGCAGTATTTT.

The chain carries TRBV27 and TRBJ2-1, with D possibly being TRBD2 (6 bases). Trimming stripped 2 bases from V and 4 bases from J, with 12 bases between. The CDR3 has 15 residues. The germline V gene encodes CDR1 MNHEY and CDR2 SMNVEV (reference sequence). The CDR3 here is CASSLRGTEYNEQFF. Here the CDR3 DNA reads TGTGCCAGCAGTTTACGGGGGACGGAATACAATGAGCAGTTCTTC.

The rearrangement links TRBV27 to TRBJ2-3; D ambiguous. V shed 2 bases and J shed 1 base, with 4 bases lying between them. The CDR3 covers 13 residues. Germline CDR1 and CDR2: MNHEY and SMNVEV (reference sequence). The CDR3 DNA reads as TGTGCCAGCAGTTTACTCCGCACAGATACGCAGTATTTT. This gives the protein CASSLLRTDTQYF.

CDR3 in amino acids: CASSVWQSGSPLHF. The CDR3 region has the DNA TGTGCCAGCAGCGTATGGCAGTCAGGTTCACCCCTCCACTTT. The chain is built from TRBV9 and TRBJ1-6; no clear D gene. In germline, CDR1 is SGDLS, CDR2 YYNGEE. The CDR3 spans 14 residues. The V end was cut by 1 base, the J end by 9 bases, with 11 bases between.

The CDR3 DNA reads TGTGCCAGCAGTGAAGCAGGGGATGATTCACCCCTCCACTTT. Protein product: CASSEAGDDSPLHF. The chain has TRBV2 and TRBJ1-6; D is perhaps TRBD1 (5 bases). The germline gives CDR1 SNHLY, CDR2 FYNNEI. This CDR3 is 14 amino acids long. V gave up 0 bases and J gave up 8 bases, with 8 bases separating them.

The chain is built from TRBV4-1 and TRBJ2-5, with TRBD2 matching over 8 bases. The CDR3 loop spans 16 amino acids. The V gene's germline CDR1 is MGHRA and CDR2 YSYEKL. V gave up 1 base and J gave up 4 bases; unmatched junction bases: 8. The CDR3 reads CASSQANAGGRETQYF. The DNA for the CDR3 is TGCGCCAGCAGCCAAGCTAACGCGGGGGGCCGAGAGACCCAGTACTTC.

This rearrangement joins TRBV6-5 to TRBJ2-2, with D perhaps TRBD1 (6 bases). With 2 bases removed from V and 6 bases from J, the gap between germline ends came to 10 bases. Germline CDR1 is MNHEY and CDR2 is SVGAGI. The CDR3 consists of 14 residues. CDR3 coding DNA: TGTGCCAGCAGTTACAACGCAGGGGCCGGGGAGCTGTTTTTT. Translating it yields CASSYNAGAGELFF.

J is TRBJ2-1 and V is TRBV30; D ambiguous. The CDR3 extends over 15 amino acids. The germline gives CDR1 GTSNPN, CDR2 SVGIG (reference sequence). V lost 1 base, J lost 3 bases, and 13 bases lay in between. CDR3 region: CAWSADRVLYNEQFF. CDR3 bases: TGTGCCTGGAGTGCTGACCGGGTCCTCTACAATGAGCAGTTCTTC.

The chain couples TRBV5-5 to TRBJ2-7; the match to TRBD1 covers 10 bases. This CDR3 contains 14 residues. V was clipped by 4 bases and J by 3 bases; unmatched bases: 4. Germline values: CDR1 SGHKS, CDR2 YYEKEE (reference sequence). CDR3 protein: CASSVGTGDYEQYF. CDR3 nucleotides: TGTGCCAGCAGCGTCGGGACAGGGGACTACGAGCAGTACTTC.

The V call is TRBV18, the J call TRBJ2-1; D is perhaps TRBD2 (6 bases). Trimming left V 4 bases short and J 1 base short, with 11 bases between. CDR3 length equals 15 residues. Germline CDR1 and CDR2: KGHSH and LQKENI. The CDR3 bases are TGTGCCAGCTCACACCCGGGAGAGTCCTACAATGAGCAGTTCTTC. This gives the protein CASSHPGESYNEQFF.

The chain is built from TRBV10-3 and TRBJ2-1; 8 bases fit TRBD2. Germline CDR1 ENHRY, CDR2 SYGVKD. The J segment lost 8 bases and the V segment lost 2 bases, leaving 14 bases of the junction unmatched. This CDR3 comprises 17 residues. The CDR3 DNA sequence: TGTGCCATCAGTGAGGGAGTGGCGGGAGGCGCTATCGATGAGCAGTTCTTC. It specifies CAISEGVAGGAIDEQFF.

The gene calls are TRBV7-3 and TRBJ2-5, with TRBD2 as a possible D gene (6 bases). V lost 3 bases to trimming and J lost 2 bases, with 13 bases between them. The CDR3 is 15 amino acids. From germline, CDR1 is SGHTA and CDR2 FQGTGA. CDR3: CASSLGGGFQETQYF. The CDR3 coding sequence is TGTGCCAGCAGCTTGGGAGGTGGATTTCAAGAGACCCAGTACTTC.

The chain is built from TRBV4-3 and TRBJ2-1, with TRBD1 matching 9 bases. V shed 4 bases, J shed 6 bases, and the junction held 10 bases outside the gene matches. This CDR3 is built from 16 residues. Germline CDR1 reads LGHNA; CDR2 reads YSLEER. Here the CDR3 reads CASSRVTGGVGNEQFF. The DNA for the CDR3 is TGCGCCAGCAGCCGAGTGACAGGGGGGGTTGGCAATGAGCAGTTCTTC.

A few counts support this clone. This sequence joins TRBV5-1 and TRBJ1-2, with TRBD1 matching 9 bases. With V trimmed by 0 bases and J by 6 bases, 6 bases remained unmatched. Germline CDR1 reads SGHRS; CDR2 reads YFSETQ. The CDR3 extends over 15 amino acids. CDR3 DNA: TGCGCCAGCAGCTTGGCCGGGACAGGGACAGATGGCTACACCTTC. Its translation is CASSLAGTGTDGYTF.

CDR3 residues: CASSSSGGNEQFF. CDR3 in DNA: TGTGCCAGCAGTTCATCAGGGGGCAATGAGCAGTTCTTC. The chain joins TRBV27 to TRBJ2-1; 7 bases align to TRBD1. This CDR3 contains 13 residues. Germline V gene data show CDR1 as MNHEY and CDR2 as SMNVEV (reference sequence). V trimming: 4 bases; J trimming: 6 bases; junction bases outside the gene matches: 3.

As DNA, the CDR3 is TGTGCCAGCAGCTCGTCCGAACCCAGCTCCTACGAGCAGTACTTC. It encodes CASSSSEPSSYEQYF. V gene TRBV7-9 combines with J gene TRBJ2-7; D call uncertain. The V and J ends lost 4 bases and 0 bases respectively, with 13 bases between them. The CDR3 runs 15 residues. Germline V gene sequence: CDR1 SEHNR, CDR2 FQNEAQ (reference sequence).

The V and J genes are TRBV11-3 and TRBJ1-2, with a possible D match to TRBD1 (5 bases). Per the germline V gene, CDR1 is SGHNT and CDR2 is YENEEA. This CDR3 contains 13 residues. The V and J ends lost 5 bases and 4 bases respectively, with 11 bases between them. This CDR3 is CASSPRGVYGYTF. In DNA form, the CDR3 reads TGTGCCAGCAGCCCTAGGGGCGTCTATGGCTACACCTTC.

V and J are TRBV4-3 and TRBJ1-1; weak D call: TRBD1 (5 bases). Trimming took 0 bases from V and 4 from J, leaving 9 bases between them. The CDR3 is 14 residues long. CDR1 is LGHNA and CDR2 is YSLEER in the germline V gene. For the CDR3, the DNA is TGCGCCAGCAGCCAAGACGGGGGGAGCACTGAAGCTTTCTTT. Translated, it gives CASSQDGGSTEAFF.